This TCR beta chain emerged from a study of technical replicates of blood from several donors. Assay: immunoSEQ multiplex PCR; the TCRdb copy retains only in-frame clones and omits some. The table has 60,000 to 90,000 clones, 95% to 98% seen once. Material for sequencing was T cells isolated from PBMCs. The TCR sequence derives from a human donor in good health.

The DNA for the CDR3 is TGCGCCAGCAGCTTGGTACGACAGGGTAGGGACGAGCAGTACTTC. Residues: CASSLVRQGRDEQYF. The chain links TRBV5-1 to TRBJ2-7; TRBD1 matches 7 bases. Trimming removed 0 bases from V and 5 bases from J; junction bases left unmatched: 8. CDR3 length: 15 amino acids. Germline CDR1 SGHRS, CDR2 YFSETQ.